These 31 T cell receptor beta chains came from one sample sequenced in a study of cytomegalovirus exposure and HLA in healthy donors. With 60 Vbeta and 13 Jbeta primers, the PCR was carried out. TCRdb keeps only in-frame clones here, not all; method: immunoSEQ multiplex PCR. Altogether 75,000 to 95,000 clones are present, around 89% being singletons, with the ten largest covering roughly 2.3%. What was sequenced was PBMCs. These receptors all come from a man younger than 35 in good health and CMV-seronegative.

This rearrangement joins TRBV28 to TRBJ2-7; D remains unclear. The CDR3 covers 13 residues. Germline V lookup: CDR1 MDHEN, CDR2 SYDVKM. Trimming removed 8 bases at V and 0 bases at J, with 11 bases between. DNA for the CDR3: TGTGCCAGCGTTCCAGGATTCTCCTACGAGCAGTACTTC. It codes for CASVPGFSYEQYF.

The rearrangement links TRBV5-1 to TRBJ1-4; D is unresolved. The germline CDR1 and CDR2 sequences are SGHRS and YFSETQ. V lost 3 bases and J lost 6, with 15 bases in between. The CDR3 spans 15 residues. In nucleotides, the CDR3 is TGCGCCAGCAGCTCGGGTAGTACCCCATATGAAAAACTGTTTTTT. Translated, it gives CASSSGSTPYEKLFF.

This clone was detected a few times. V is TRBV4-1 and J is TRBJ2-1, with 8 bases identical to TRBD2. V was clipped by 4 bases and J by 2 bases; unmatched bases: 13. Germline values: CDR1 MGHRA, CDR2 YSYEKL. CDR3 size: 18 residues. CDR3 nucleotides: TGCGCCAGCAGCCCCTGGGGTAGCGGGACAACCGCCTACAATGAGCAGTTCTTC. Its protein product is CASSPWGSGTTAYNEQFF.

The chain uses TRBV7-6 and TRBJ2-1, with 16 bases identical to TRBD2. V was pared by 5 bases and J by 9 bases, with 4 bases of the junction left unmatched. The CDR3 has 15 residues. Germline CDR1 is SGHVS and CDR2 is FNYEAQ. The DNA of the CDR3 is TGTGCCAGCAGCGGGACTAGCGGGAGGGCGGGTGAGCAGTTCTTC. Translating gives CASSGTSGRAGEQFF.

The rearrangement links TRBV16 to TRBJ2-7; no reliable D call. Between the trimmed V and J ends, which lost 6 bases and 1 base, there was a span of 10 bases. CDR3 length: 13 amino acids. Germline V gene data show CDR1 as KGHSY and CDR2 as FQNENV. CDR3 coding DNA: TGTGCCAGCAGAAAAGCGTTATCCTACGAGCAGTACTTC. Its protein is CASRKALSYEQYF.

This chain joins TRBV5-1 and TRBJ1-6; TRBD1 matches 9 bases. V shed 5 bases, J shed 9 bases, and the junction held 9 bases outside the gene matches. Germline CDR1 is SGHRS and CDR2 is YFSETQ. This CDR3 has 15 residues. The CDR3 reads CASSSDRGVASPLHF. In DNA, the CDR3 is TGCGCCAGCAGTTCGGACAGGGGCGTTGCTTCACCCCTCCACTTT.

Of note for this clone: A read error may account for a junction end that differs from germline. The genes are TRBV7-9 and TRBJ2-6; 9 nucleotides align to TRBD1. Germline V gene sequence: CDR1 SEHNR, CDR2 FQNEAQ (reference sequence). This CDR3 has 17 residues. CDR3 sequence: CSSSLGTGTPGANVLTF. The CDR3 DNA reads TGTTCCAGCAGCTTAGGGACAGGGACCCCTGGGGCCAACGTCCTGACTTTC.

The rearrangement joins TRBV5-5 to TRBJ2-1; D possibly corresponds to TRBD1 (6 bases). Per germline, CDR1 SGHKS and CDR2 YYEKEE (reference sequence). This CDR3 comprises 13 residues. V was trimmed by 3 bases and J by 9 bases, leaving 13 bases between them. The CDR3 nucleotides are TGTGCCAGCAGCTCGGAAGGGGGTAGTGAGCAGTTCTTC. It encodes CASSSEGGSEQFF.

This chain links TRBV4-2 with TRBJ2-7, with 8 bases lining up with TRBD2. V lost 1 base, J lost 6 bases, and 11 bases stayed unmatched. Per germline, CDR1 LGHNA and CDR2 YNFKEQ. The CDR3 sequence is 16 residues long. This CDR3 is CASSQGFAAGESEQYF. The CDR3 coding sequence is TGTGCCAGCAGCCAAGGTTTTGCAGCGGGAGAAAGCGAGCAGTACTTC.

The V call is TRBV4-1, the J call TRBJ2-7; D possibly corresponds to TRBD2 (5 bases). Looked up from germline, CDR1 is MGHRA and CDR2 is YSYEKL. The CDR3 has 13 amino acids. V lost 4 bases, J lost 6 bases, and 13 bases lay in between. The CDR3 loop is CASSLRTSCEQYF. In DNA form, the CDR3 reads TGCGCCAGCAGCCTCAGGACTTCTTGCGAGCAGTACTTC.

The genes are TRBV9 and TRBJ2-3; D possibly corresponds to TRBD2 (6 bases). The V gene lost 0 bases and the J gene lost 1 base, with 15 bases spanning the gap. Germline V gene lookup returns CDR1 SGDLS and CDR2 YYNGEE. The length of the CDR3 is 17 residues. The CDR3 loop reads CASSVGVRRGGTDTQYF. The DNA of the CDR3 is TGTGCCAGCAGCGTAGGGGTGAGGCGGGGTGGCACAGATACGCAGTATTTT.

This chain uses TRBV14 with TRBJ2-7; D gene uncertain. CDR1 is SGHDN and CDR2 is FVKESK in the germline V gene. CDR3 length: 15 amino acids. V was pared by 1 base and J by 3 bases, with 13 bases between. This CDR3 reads CASSQAGLLYYEQYF. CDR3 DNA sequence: TGTGCCAGCAGCCAAGCTGGGCTGCTTTACTACGAGCAGTACTTC.

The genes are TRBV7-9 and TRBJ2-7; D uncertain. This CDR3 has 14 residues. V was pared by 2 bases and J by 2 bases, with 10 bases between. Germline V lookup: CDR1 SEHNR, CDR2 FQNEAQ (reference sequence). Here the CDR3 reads CASSLFGETYEQYF. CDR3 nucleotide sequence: TGTGCCAGCAGCTTATTCGGTGAAACCTACGAGCAGTACTTC.

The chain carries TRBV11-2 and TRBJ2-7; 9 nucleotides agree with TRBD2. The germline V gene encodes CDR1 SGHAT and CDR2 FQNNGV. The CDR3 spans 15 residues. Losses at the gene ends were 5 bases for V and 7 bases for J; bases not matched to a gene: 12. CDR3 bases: TGTGCCAGCAGCCCTAGCGGGGTCGCGGCGGGAGAGCAGTACTTC. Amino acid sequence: CASSPSGVAAGEQYF. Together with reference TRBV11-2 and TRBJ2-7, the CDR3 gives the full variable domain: EAGVAQSPRYKIIEKRQSVAFWCNPISGHATLYWYQQILGQGPKLLIQFQNNGVVDDSQLPKDRFSAERLKGVDSTLKIQPAKLEDSAVYLCASSPSGVAAGEQYFGPGTRLTVT.

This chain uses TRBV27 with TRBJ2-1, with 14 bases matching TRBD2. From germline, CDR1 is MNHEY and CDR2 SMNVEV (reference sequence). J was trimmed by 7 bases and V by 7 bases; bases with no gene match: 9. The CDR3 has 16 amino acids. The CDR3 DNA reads TGTGCCAGCACCCTAAGGGGGACTAGCGGGAGTAATGAGCAGTTCTTC. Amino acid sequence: CASTLRGTSGSNEQFF.

CDR3 sequence reads: CASSSPHAVNTEAFF. In DNA form, the CDR3 reads TGTGCCAGCAGTTCCCCACACGCAGTGAACACTGAAGCTTTCTTT. The chain carries TRBV6-5 and TRBJ1-1; no clear D gene. The germline V gene has CDR1 MNHEY and CDR2 SVGAGI. The V end lost 4 bases, the J end lost 0 bases, and 12 bases lay between the germline ends. The CDR3 is 15 residues long.

The CDR3 region is CASSSHRWGGRNTGELFF. CDR3 in DNA: TGTGCCAGCAGTTCTCACCGCTGGGGCGGGAGGAACACCGGGGAGCTGTTTTTT. The chain has TRBV28 and TRBJ2-2, with 7 bases fitting TRBD2. Germline CDR1 MDHEN, CDR2 SYDVKM. V gave up 4 bases and J gave up 1 base; unmatched junction bases: 12. The CDR3 runs to 18 residues.

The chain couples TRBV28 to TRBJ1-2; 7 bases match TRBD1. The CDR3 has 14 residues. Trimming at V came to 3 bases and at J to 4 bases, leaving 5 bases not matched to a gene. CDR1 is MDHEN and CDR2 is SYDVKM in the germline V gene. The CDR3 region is CASSFGTAAYGYTF. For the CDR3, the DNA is TGTGCCAGCAGTTTTGGGACAGCCGCCTATGGCTACACCTTC.

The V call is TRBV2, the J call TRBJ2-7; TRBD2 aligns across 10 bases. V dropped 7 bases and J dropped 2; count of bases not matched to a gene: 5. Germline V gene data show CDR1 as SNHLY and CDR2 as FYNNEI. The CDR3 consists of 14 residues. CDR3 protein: CASKLAGPPYEQYF. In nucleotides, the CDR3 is TGTGCCAGCAAACTAGCGGGGCCTCCCTACGAGCAGTACTTC. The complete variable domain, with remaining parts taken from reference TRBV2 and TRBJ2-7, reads EPEVTQTPSHQVTQMGQEVILRCVPISNHLYFYWYRQILGQKVEFLVSFYNNEISEKSEIFDDQFSVERPDGSNFTLKIRSTKLEDSAMYFCASKLAGPPYEQYFGPGTRLTVT.

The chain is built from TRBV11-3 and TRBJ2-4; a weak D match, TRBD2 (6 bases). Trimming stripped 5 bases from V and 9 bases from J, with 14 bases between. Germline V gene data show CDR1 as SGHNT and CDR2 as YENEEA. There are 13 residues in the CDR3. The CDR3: CASSQAGGGIQYF. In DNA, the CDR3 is TGTGCCAGCAGCCAAGCCGGGGGAGGCATTCAGTACTTC. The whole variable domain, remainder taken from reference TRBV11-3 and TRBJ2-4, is EAGVVQSPRYKIIEKKQPVAFWCNPISGHNTLYWYLQNLGQGPELLIRYENEEAVDDSQLPKDRFSAERLKGVDSTLKIQPAELGDSAVYLCASSQAGGGIQYFGAGTRLSVL.

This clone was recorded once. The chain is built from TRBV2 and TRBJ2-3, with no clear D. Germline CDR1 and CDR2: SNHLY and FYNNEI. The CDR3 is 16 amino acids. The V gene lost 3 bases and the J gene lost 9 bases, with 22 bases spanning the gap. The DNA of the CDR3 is TGTGCCAGCAGTGATGGGTTTCAGGCCACACATGGGACGCAGTATTTT. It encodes CASSDGFQATHGTQYF.

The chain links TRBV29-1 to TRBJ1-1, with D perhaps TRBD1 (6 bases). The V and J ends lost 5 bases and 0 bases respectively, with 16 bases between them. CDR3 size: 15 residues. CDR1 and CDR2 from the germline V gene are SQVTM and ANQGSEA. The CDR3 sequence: CSVTQGTLMNTEAFF. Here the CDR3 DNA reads TGCAGCGTTACACAGGGCACATTAATGAACACTGAAGCTTTCTTT.

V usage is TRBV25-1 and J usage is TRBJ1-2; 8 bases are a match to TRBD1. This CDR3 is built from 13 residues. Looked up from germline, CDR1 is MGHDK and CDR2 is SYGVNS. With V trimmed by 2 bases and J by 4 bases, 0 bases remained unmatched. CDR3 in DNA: TGTGCCAGCAGTGAAACAGGGGGCTATGGCTACACCTTC. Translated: CASSETGGYGYTF.

CDR3 nucleotide sequence: TGTGCCAGCAGCTTAGTCCAGGGATCCGGGGAGCTGTTTTTT. Translated: CASSLVQGSGELFF. The chain links TRBV11-2 to TRBJ2-2; D possibly corresponds to TRBD1 (5 bases). Germline assignment: CDR1 SGHAT and CDR2 FQNNGV. Trimming stripped 1 base from V and 6 bases from J, with 9 bases between. The CDR3 is made up of 14 amino acids.

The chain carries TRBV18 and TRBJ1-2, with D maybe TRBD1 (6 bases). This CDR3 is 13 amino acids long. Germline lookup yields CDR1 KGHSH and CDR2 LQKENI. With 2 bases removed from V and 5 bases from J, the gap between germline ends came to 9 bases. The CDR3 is CASSPSQGYGYTF. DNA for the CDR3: TGTGCCAGCTCACCAAGCCAGGGGTATGGCTACACCTTC.

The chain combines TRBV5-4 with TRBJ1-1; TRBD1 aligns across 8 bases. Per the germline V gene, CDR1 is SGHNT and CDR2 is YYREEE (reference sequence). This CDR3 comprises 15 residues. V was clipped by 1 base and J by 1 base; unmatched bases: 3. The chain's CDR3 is CASSLPGQGNTEAFF. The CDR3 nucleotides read TGTGCCAGCAGCTTGCCCGGACAGGGGAACACTGAAGCTTTCTTT.

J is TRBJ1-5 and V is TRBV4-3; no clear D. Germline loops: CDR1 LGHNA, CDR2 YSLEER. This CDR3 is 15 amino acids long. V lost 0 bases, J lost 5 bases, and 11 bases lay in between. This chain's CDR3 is CASSQDNGGHQPQHF. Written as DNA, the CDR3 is TGCGCCAGCAGCCAAGATAATGGAGGGCATCAGCCCCAGCATTTT.

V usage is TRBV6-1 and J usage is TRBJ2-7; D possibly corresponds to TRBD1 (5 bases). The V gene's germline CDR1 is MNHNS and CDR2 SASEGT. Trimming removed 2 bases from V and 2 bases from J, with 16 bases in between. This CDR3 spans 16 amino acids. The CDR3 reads CASSELGQSWAYEQYF. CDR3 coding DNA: TGTGCCAGCAGTGAACTCGGACAATCCTGGGCCTACGAGCAGTACTTC.

CDR3 coding DNA: TGCGCCAGCAGCCCAGGCCTGGGGGGGGCAGCGCAATCTGGGGCCAACGTCCTGACTTTC. Residues: CASSPGLGGAAQSGANVLTF. V and J are TRBV4-3 and TRBJ2-6, with a weak D call TRBD2 (7 bases). The CDR3 runs 20 residues. Germline V gene sequence: CDR1 LGHNA, CDR2 YSLEER. The V end was cut by 4 bases, the J end by 1 base, with 23 bases between.

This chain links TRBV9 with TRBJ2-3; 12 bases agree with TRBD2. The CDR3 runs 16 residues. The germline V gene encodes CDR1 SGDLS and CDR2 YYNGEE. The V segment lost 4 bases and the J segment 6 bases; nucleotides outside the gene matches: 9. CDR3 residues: CASSSGLAGILDTQYF. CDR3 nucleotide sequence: TGTGCCAGCAGCTCAGGACTAGCGGGAATACTCGATACGCAGTATTTT.

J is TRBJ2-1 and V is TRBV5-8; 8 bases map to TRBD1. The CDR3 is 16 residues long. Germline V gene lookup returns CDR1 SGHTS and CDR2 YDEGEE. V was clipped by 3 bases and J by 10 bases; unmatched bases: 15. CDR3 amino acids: CASSSRTRGRLREQFF. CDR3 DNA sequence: TGTGCCAGCAGCTCCCGGACCAGGGGGCGGCTTCGGGAGCAGTTCTTC.